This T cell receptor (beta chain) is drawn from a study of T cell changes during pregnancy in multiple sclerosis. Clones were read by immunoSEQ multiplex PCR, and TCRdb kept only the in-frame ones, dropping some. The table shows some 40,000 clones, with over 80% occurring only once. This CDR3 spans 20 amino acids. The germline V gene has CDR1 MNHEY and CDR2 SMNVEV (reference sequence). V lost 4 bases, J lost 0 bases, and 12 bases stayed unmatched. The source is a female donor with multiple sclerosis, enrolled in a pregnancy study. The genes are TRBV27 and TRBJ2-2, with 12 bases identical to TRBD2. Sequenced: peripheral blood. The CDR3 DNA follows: TGTGCCAGCAGTTCTAGCGGGAGGGCCTGGATGGGGGCGAACACCGGGGAGCTGTTTTTT. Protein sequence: CASSSSGRAWMGANTGELFF.